The subject of this entry is one T cell receptor (beta chain). Generated by immunoSEQ multiplex PCR, the TCRdb table keeps only in-frame clones and is missing some. The repertoire holds over 200,000 clones, 88% seen once, with around 3.8% in the top ten. The entry originates in a study of blood T cell repertoires in COVID-19. Study context: The United States, Italy and Spain supplied acute and convalescent COVID-19 samples.

Clinical history as reported by participants underpinned cohort assignment. The V end was cut by 3 bases, the J end by 5 bases, with 11 bases between. This CDR3 is built from 13 residues. The source material was PBMCs or T cells enriched from blood (not recorded which). The sequence derives from a woman in her twenties or thirties who had been exposed to COVID-19. V gene TRBV12-3 or TRBV12-4 combines with J gene TRBJ2-7; D is possibly TRBD2 (5 bases). The CDR3 spells CASSLELADEQYF. The CDR3 coding sequence is TGTGCCAGCAGTTTGGAGCTAGCCGACGAGCAGTACTTC.